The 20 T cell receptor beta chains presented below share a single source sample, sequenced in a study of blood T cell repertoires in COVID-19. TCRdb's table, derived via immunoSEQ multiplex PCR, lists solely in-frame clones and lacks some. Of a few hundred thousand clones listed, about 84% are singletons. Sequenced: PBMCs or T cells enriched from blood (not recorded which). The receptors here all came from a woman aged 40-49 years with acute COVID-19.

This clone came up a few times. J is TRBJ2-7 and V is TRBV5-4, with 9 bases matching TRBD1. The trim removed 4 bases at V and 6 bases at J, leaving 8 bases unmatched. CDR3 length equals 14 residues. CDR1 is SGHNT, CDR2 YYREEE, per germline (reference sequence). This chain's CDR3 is CASSPGQGPFEQYF. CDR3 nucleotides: TGTGCCAGCAGCCCGGGACAGGGTCCTTTCGAGCAGTACTTC.

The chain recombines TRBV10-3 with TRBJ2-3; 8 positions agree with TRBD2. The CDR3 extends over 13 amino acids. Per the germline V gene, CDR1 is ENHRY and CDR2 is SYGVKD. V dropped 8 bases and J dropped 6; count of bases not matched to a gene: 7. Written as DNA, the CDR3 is TGTGCCATCCTAACACCGGGGGGGGATACGCAGTATTTT. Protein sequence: CAILTPGGDTQYF.

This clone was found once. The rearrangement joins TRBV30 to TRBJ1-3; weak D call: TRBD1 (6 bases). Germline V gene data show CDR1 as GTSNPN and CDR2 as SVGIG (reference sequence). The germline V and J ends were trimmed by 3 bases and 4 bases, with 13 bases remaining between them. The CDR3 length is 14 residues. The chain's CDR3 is CAWRWAGTGNTIYF. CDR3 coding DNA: TGTGCCTGGAGGTGGGCAGGGACAGGAAACACCATATATTTT.

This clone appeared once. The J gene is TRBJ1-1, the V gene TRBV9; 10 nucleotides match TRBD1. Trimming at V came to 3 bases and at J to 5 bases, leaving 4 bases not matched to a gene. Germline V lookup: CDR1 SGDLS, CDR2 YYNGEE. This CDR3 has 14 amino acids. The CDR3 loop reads CASSARTGGTEAFF. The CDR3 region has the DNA TGTGCCAGCAGCGCCCGGACAGGGGGGACTGAAGCTTTCTTT.

This chain's CDR3 is CASRTQGARGEQYF. The CDR3 nucleotides are TGTGCCAGCAGAACACAGGGGGCGCGGGGCGAGCAGTACTTC. The rearrangement links TRBV27 to TRBJ2-7; 9 bases are a match to TRBD1. This CDR3 comprises 14 residues. V lost 6 bases and J lost 6; bases outside the gene matches: 9. CDR1 MNHEY and CDR2 SMNVEV come from the germline V gene (reference sequence).

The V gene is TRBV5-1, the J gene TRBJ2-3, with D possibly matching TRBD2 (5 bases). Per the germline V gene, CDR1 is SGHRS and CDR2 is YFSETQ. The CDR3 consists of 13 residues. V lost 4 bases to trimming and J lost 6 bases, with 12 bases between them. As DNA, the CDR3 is TGCGCCAGCAGCCTCTGGACGGGGGATACGCAGTATTTT. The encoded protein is CASSLWTGDTQYF.

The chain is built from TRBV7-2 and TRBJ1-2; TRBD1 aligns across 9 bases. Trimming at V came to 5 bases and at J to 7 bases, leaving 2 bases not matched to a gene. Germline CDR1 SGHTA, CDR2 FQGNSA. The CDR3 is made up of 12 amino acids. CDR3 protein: CASSQDRGGYTF. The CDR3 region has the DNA TGTGCCAGCAGCCAGGACAGGGGTGGCTACACCTTC.

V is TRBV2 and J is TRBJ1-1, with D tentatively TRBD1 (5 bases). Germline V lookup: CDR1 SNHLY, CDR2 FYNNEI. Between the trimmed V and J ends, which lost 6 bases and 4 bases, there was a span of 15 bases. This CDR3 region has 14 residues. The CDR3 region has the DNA TGTGCCAGCAGGGATCAGGGTCCGAGCACTGAAGCTTTCTTT. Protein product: CASRDQGPSTEAFF.

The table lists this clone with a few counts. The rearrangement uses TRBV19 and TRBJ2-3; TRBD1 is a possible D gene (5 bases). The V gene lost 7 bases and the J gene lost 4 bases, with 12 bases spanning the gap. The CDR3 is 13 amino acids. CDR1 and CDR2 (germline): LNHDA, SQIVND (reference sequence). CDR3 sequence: CASTQGKADTQYF. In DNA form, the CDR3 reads TGTGCCAGTACGCAGGGTAAAGCAGATACGCAGTATTTT.

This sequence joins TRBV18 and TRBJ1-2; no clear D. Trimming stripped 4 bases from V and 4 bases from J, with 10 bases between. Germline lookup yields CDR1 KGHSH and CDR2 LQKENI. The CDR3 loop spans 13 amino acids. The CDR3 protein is CASSLRNSYGYTF. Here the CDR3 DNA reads TGTGCCAGCTCACTCAGGAACAGCTATGGCTACACCTTC.

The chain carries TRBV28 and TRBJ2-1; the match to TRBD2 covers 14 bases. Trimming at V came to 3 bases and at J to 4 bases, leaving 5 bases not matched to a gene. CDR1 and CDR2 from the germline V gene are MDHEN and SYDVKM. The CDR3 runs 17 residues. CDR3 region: CASSFPGTSGGYNEQFF. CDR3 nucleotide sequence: TGTGCCAGCAGTTTCCCTGGGACTAGCGGGGGTTACAATGAGCAGTTCTTC.

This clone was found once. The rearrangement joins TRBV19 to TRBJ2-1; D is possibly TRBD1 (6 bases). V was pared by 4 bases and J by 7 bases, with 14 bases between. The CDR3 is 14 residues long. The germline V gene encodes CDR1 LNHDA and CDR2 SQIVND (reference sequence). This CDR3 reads CASSKRTAGNEQFF. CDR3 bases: TGTGCCAGTAGTAAAAGGACAGCCGGAAATGAGCAGTTCTTC.

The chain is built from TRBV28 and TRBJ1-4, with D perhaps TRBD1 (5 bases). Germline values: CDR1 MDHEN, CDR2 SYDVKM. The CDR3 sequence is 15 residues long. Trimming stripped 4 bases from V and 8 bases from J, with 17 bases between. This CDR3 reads CASSSPRGEEEKLFF. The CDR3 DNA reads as TGTGCCAGCAGTTCCCCAAGAGGGGAGGAAGAAAAACTGTTTTTT.

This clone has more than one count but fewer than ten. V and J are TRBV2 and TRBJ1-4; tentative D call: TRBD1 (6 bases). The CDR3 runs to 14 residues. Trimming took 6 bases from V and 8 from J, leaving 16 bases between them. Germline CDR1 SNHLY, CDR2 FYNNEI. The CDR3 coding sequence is TGTGCCAGCAGGGTTACAAGGGGGGGAGAAAAACTGTTTTTT. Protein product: CASRVTRGGEKLFF.

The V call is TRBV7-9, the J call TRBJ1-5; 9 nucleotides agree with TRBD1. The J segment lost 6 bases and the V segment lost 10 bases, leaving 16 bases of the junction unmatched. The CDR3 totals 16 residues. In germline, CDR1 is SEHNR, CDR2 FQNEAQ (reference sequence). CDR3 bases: TGTGCCAAACCCCGATACCGGGACAGGGTAGTTCAGCCCCAGCATTTT. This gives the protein CAKPRYRDRVVQPQHF.

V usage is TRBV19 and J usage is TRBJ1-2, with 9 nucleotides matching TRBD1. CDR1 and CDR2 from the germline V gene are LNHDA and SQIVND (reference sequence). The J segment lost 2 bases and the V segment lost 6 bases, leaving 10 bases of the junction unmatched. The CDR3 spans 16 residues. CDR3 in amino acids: CASRPQQGAGNYGYTF. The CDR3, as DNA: TGTGCCAGTAGGCCACAACAGGGGGCGGGGAACTATGGCTACACCTTC.

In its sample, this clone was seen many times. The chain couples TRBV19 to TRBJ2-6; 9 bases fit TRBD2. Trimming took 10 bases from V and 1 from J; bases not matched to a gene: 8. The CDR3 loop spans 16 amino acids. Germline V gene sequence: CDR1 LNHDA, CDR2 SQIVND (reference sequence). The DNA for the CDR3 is TGTGCCATTCGAGCCAGCGGGAGGTCTGGGGCCAACGTCCTGACTTTC. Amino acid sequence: CAIRASGRSGANVLTF.

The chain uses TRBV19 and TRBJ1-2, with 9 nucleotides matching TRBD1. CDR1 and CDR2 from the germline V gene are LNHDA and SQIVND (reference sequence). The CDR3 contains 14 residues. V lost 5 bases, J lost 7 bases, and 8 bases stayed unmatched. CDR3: CASSQSGQGGGYTF. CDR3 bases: TGTGCCAGTAGTCAATCGGGACAGGGTGGTGGCTACACCTTC.

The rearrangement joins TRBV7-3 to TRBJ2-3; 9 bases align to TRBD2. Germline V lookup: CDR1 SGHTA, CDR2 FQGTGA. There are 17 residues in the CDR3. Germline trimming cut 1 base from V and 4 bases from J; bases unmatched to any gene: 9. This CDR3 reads CASSLNGGGGAADTQYF. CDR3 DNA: TGTGCCAGCAGCTTAAACGGAGGCGGGGGGGCCGCAGATACGCAGTATTTT.

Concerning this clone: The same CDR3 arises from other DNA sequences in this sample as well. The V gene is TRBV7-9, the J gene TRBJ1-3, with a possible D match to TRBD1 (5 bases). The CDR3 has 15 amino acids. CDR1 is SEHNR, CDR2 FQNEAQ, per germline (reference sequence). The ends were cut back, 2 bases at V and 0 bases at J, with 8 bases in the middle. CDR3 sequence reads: CASSLTGGSGNTIYF. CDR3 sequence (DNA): TGTGCCAGCAGCTTAACGGGGGGCTCTGGAAACACCATATATTTT.